This TCR beta chain was sequenced during a study of vaccination and CD4 T cells after COVID-19. Across the study: The post-COVID samples were taken a median approximately 100 days after diagnosis, anywhere from 35 to 161.

Sequencing of the DNA from cultured CD4+ T cells was carried out with the Oncomine TCR Beta short-read assay. TCRdb processed the PCR reads anew with MiXCR; each CDR3 protein has one entry. The data contain approximately 9,300 distinct CDR3 sequences, about 64% of them seen just once; the ten biggest clones take up 23%. Of note for this clonotype: No antigen is known for it.

Treatment described: approximately 9-day PBMC culture with coronavirus spike peptide pools or control peptides (ViraFEST assay). Findings and limits, study-wide: The median count of SARS-CoV-2-reactive clonotypes rose from roughly 21 to 40, not significantly.

The sample consisted of CD4+ T cells from blood, cultured in vitro. This clonotype was sampled from a human donor who had recovered from COVID-19.

The CDR3 nucleotides read TGCAGTGCTGGCGATGTTGGGACTAACTATGGCTACACCTTC. It codes for CSAGDVGTNYGYTF. The chain recombines TRBV20-1 with TRBJ1-2; D unresolved. CDR1 DFQATT and CDR2 SNEGSKA come from the germline V gene (reference sequence). This CDR3 is 14 amino acids long. V was cut by 5 bases and J by 0 bases, with 13 bases left in between.